These 23 T cell receptor beta chains came from one sample sequenced in a study of T cells after yellow fever vaccination. TCRdb itself ran the 5' RACE reads through MiXCR, one entry per CDR3 protein. The sample carries under 200,000 distinct CDR3 sequences, 6% to 7.5% recorded once. Sequenced material: CD4+ T cells sorted from PBMCs, taken around 5 days after the first yellow fever vaccination. All receptors come from a man aged 18 to 35 who received the YFV17D yellow fever vaccine.

This clonotype was detected ten times or more. The chain carries TRBV18 and TRBJ1-2, with D unresolved. CDR1 and CDR2 (germline): KGHSH, LQKENI. V shed 0 bases and J shed 4 bases, with 6 bases lying between them. The CDR3 is made up of 13 amino acids. The DNA for the CDR3 is TGTGCCAGCTCACCACCAGCGGGCTATGGCTACACCTTC. It specifies CASSPPAGYGYTF.

This clonotype occurred a few times. The CDR3 loop reads CASSFLSGGYSYEQYF. DNA for the CDR3: TGCGCCAGCAGCTTTCTCAGCGGGGGGTATTCCTACGAGCAGTACTTC. The rearrangement joins TRBV5-1 to TRBJ2-7, with 9 bases aligning to TRBD2. The CDR3 totals 16 residues. CDR1 and CDR2 (germline): SGHRS, YFSETQ. V was pared by 2 bases and J by 1 base, with 7 bases of the junction left unmatched.

This clonotype was seen more than once but under ten times. This chain joins TRBV7-2 and TRBJ1-1, with 11 bases fitting TRBD1. Trimming removed 4 bases from V and 11 bases from J; junction bases left unmatched: 12. CDR1 and CDR2 from the germline V gene are SGHTA and FQGNSA. The CDR3 covers 15 residues. The CDR3 DNA reads TGTGCCAGCAGCTCTTTTGGGACAGGGGGGGTTCGCGCTTTCTTT. It encodes CASSSFGTGGVRAFF.

This clonotype was found many times. The chain combines TRBV7-3 with TRBJ2-3; the D is unclear. The CDR3 runs 13 residues. The V end was cut by 5 bases, the J end by 7 bases, with 13 bases between. Looked up from germline, CDR1 is SGHTA and CDR2 is FQGTGA. The CDR3 DNA is TGTGCCAGCAGCCAAGGGCTAATCAATACGCAGTATTTT. It specifies CASSQGLINTQYF.

This clonotype has more than one count but fewer than ten. The rearrangement links TRBV4-1 to TRBJ2-5, with a possible D match to TRBD1 (5 bases). The CDR3 runs to 18 residues. V shed 1 base and J shed 5 bases, with 23 bases lying between them. The germline V gene has CDR1 MGHRA and CDR2 YSYEKL. The CDR3 DNA reads TGCGCCAGCAGCCAAGGGATATATAGGCAGGGCCTTCGGGAGACCCAGTACTTC. It translates to CASSQGIYRQGLRETQYF.

This clonotype was picked up a small number of times. The rearrangement links TRBV7-2 to TRBJ1-2, with D tentatively TRBD1 (5 bases). V was shortened by 5 bases and J by 6 bases, with 10 bases between the two germline ends. The germline gives CDR1 SGHTA, CDR2 FQGNSA. The CDR3 length is 12 residues. In nucleotides, the CDR3 is TGTGCCAGCAGCCGCAGCAGGGATGGCTACACCTTC. Residues: CASSRSRDGYTF.

This clonotype was recorded at least ten times. V usage is TRBV2 and J usage is TRBJ2-1, with 7 positions matching TRBD1. Germline-derived CDR1 and CDR2 are SNHLY and FYNNEI. The CDR3 loop spans 14 amino acids. J was trimmed by 6 bases and V by 3 bases; bases with no gene match: 5. DNA for the CDR3: TGTGCCAGCAGTGAGGGGACAGAAACCAATGAGCAGTTCTTC. It yields the protein CASSEGTETNEQFF.

This clonotype has just a few counts. The chain carries TRBV4-2 and TRBJ2-5; possible D gene TRBD2, 6 bases. CDR1 is LGHNA, CDR2 YNFKEQ, per germline. Trimming removed 2 bases at V and 5 bases at J, with 9 bases between. The CDR3 contains 13 residues. This chain's CDR3 is CASSQSAGETQYF. The DNA of the CDR3 is TGTGCCAGCAGCCAAAGCGCGGGGGAGACCCAGTACTTC.

This clonotype was detected ten times or more. The chain combines TRBV27 with TRBJ2-3, with D unclear. CDR1 is MNHEY and CDR2 is SMNVEV in the germline V gene (reference sequence). This CDR3 contains 15 residues. V lost 6 bases to trimming and J lost 0 bases, with 13 bases between them. CDR3: CASRRTTSSTDTQYF. The CDR3 DNA follows: TGTGCCAGCAGAAGGACGACTTCTAGCACAGATACGCAGTATTTT.

This clonotype showed up many times. Here the CDR3 DNA reads TGTGCCAGCAGCCCGGCAGGGCTTAACTATGGCTACACCTTC. Translation gives CASSPAGLNYGYTF. The chain carries TRBV5-6 and TRBJ1-2, with D perhaps matching TRBD1 (5 bases). The CDR3 length is 14 residues. Between the trimmed V and J ends, which lost 4 bases and 1 base, there was a span of 11 bases. Germline CDR1 reads SGHDT; CDR2 reads YYEEEE.

This clonotype was picked up many times. V gene TRBV24-1 combines with J gene TRBJ2-7, with 9 nucleotides matching TRBD1. After removal of 8 bases from V and 7 bases from J, the junction contained 8 bases not matched to a gene. Looked up from germline, CDR1 is KGHDR and CDR2 is SFDVKD. The CDR3 extends over 13 amino acids. As DNA, the CDR3 is TGTGCCACCATTCCGGGACAGGGCGGAGAGCAGTACTTC. Protein: CATIPGQGGEQYF.

This clonotype was detected ten times or more. The chain employs TRBV7-3 and TRBJ2-2; D gene uncertain. The CDR3 extends over 12 amino acids. Trimming removed 3 bases from V and 5 bases from J, with 4 bases in between. The V gene's germline CDR1 is SGHTA and CDR2 FQGTGA. For the CDR3, the DNA is TGTGCCAGCAGCTTTGTGACCGGGGAGCTGTTTTTT. This gives the protein CASSFVTGELFF.

The chain couples TRBV20-1 to TRBJ2-3; D not certain. Trimming left V 4 bases short and J 1 base short, with 12 bases between. CDR1 DFQATT and CDR2 SNEGSKA come from the germline V gene (reference sequence). The CDR3 has 14 residues. The CDR3 DNA is TGCAGTGCTACGGCGGCGGCCGGCACAGATACGCAGTATTTT. The encoded protein is CSATAAAGTDTQYF.

The J gene is TRBJ2-7, the V gene TRBV12-5; 10 bases fit TRBD1. The CDR3 has 17 amino acids. Germline values: CDR1 LGHNT, CDR2 FRNRAP. V was clipped by 1 base and J by 2 bases; unmatched bases: 8. The CDR3 sequence: CASGLGGTGVETYEQYF. The CDR3 region has the DNA TGTGCTAGTGGTTTGGGAGGGACAGGGGTTGAGACCTACGAGCAGTACTTC.

Of note for this clonotype: Sequence at one end of the junction differs from germline and may be a read error. The chain carries TRBV5-1 and TRBJ1-1; no clear D gene. CDR3 length equals 15 residues. Germline V gene lookup returns CDR1 SGHRS and CDR2 YFSETQ. The CDR3 coding sequence is TGCGCCAGCAGCTTGGATCCGGGGTTAAGCACTGATGCTTTCTTT. Protein sequence: CASSLDPGLSTDAFF.

The CDR3 loop is CASSLAVKSLYEQYF. The CDR3 DNA reads as TGTGCCAGCAGCTTGGCAGTCAAATCCCTCTACGAGCAGTACTTC. The chain couples TRBV5-6 to TRBJ2-7; D ambiguous. Germline-derived CDR1 and CDR2 are SGHDT and YYEEEE. This CDR3 has 15 amino acids. With 0 bases removed from V and 3 bases from J, the gap between germline ends came to 13 bases.

This clonotype was picked up many times. CDR3 nucleotides: TGCGCCAGCAGACCGCGACTAGGCTACAATGAGCAGTTCTTC. This codes for CASRPRLGYNEQFF. The chain couples TRBV10-2 to TRBJ2-1, with D tentatively TRBD2 (6 bases). The CDR3 totals 14 residues. Trimming took 6 bases from V and 3 from J, leaving 12 bases between them. Germline V lookup: CDR1 WSHSY, CDR2 SAAADI.

The chain couples TRBV4-2 to TRBJ1-2; 7 bases match TRBD1. V dropped 9 bases and J dropped 4; count of bases not matched to a gene: 14. Germline V lookup: CDR1 LGHNA, CDR2 YNFKEQ. The CDR3 has 15 residues. CDR3 protein: CARGPGGDGIYGYTF. The CDR3 DNA reads TGTGCCAGGGGCCCAGGGGGGGACGGCATCTATGGCTACACCTTC.

The sample holds many counts of this clonotype. The chain employs TRBV4-1 and TRBJ1-2, with D unclear. There are 14 residues in the CDR3. V was cut by 0 bases and J by 5 bases, with 10 bases left in between. Germline CDR1 is MGHRA and CDR2 is YSYEKL. CDR3: CASSQDRGEYGYTF. DNA of the CDR3: TGCGCCAGCAGCCAAGATCGGGGAGAATATGGCTACACCTTC.

In this sample, this clonotype turned up a few times. This chain connects TRBV20-1 to TRBJ1-5; 11 nucleotides agree with TRBD1. The V segment lost 6 bases and the J segment 7 bases; nucleotides outside the gene matches: 2. CDR3 length equals 12 residues. CDR1 and CDR2 from the germline V gene are DFQATT and SNEGSKA (reference sequence). The CDR3 region is CSAGTGGQPQHF. CDR3 DNA sequence: TGCAGTGCCGGGACAGGGGGACAGCCCCAGCATTTT.

The table lists this clonotype with many counts. The CDR3 nucleotides are TGCGCCAGCAGTGAGTCTGGCGGGGGTACCTACGAGCAGTACTTC. This codes for CASSESGGGTYEQYF. The J gene is TRBJ2-7, the V gene TRBV10-2; 7 nucleotides align to TRBD2. J gave up 2 bases and V 0 bases, and 4 bases lay outside the gene matches. Germline V gene sequence: CDR1 WSHSY, CDR2 SAAADI. The CDR3 length is 15 residues.

This clonotype was seen a few times. V usage is TRBV11-3 and J usage is TRBJ2-2; possible D gene TRBD1, 5 bases. Trimming took off 5 bases at V and 6 bases at J, with 16 bases between the two ends. This CDR3 comprises 15 residues. Germline V gene lookup returns CDR1 SGHNT and CDR2 YENEEA. In DNA, the CDR3 is TGTGCCAGCAGCCCAGGGTCCTTATCAGCCGGGGAGCTGTTTTTT. It translates to CASSPGSLSAGELFF.

This clonotype was found many times. The rearrangement links TRBV10-3 to TRBJ2-2, with 11 positions matching TRBD2. The V and J ends lost 3 bases and 4 bases, in that order; junction bases with no gene match: 1. This CDR3 has 15 residues. The germline gives CDR1 ENHRY, CDR2 SYGVKD. The CDR3 reads CAISDTSGGTGELFF. The CDR3 nucleotides read TGTGCCATCAGTGATACTAGCGGGGGCACCGGGGAGCTGTTTTTT.